The clone carrying this T cell receptor (beta chain) was picked up a small number of times. Its antigen is unknown. The data stem from a study of molecular identifiers for immune sequencing clone quantification. Whole-study results and caveats: Barcode-sharing identical TCR molecules could underestimate highly expanded clone sizes. Jurkat TCR RNA spiked in from one cell reportedly remained identifiable amid over 850,000 naive cells. Clones above 20 RNA copies contained over 98% of effector molecules and under 1% of naive molecules.

The CDR3 length is 13 residues. CDR1 is SNHLY and CDR2 is FYNNEI in the germline V gene. V lost 5 bases, J lost 2 bases, and 9 bases lay in between. TCRdb redid the calling of the PCR reads with MiXCR, one entry per CDR3 protein. This table holds about 53,000 distinct CDR3 sequences, approximately 34% found once. This chain connects TRBV2 to TRBJ2-5, with TRBD2 as a possible D gene (5 bases). The sequencing sample was made of naive CD8+ T cells from blood, with Jurkat cell RNA spiked in. As for subset: FACS-sorted CD8+CD4-CCR7+CD45RA+ naive T cells. The sequence derives from a human donor in good health. Some libraries in this study had Jurkat cell RNA spiked in. Written as DNA, the CDR3 is TGTGCCAGCAGTTCCGGGGTGCAAGAGACCCAGTACTTC. Translation gives CASSSGVQETQYF.